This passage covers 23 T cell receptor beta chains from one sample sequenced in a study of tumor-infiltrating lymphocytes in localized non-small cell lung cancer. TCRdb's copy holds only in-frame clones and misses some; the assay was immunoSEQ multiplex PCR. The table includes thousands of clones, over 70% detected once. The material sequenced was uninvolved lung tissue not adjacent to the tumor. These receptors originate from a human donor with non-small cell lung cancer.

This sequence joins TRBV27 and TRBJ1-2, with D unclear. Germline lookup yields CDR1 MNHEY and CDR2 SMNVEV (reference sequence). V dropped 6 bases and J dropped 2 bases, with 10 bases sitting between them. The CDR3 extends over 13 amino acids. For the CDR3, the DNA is TGTGCCAGCAGCCCGGGTTCGAACTATGGCTACACCTTC. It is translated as CASSPGSNYGYTF.

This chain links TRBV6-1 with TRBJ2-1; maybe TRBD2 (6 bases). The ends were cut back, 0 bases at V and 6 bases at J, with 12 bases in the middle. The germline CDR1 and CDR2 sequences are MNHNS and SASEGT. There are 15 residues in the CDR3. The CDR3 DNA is TGTGCCAGCAGTGAAGCCCGCGCCGGGGGCAATGAGCAGTTCTTC. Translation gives CASSEARAGGNEQFF.

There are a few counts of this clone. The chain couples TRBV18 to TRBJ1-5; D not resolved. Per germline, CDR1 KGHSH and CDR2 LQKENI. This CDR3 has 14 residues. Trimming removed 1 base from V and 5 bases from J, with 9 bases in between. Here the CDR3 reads CASSPQGVDQPQHF. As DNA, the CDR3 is TGTGCCAGCTCACCACAGGGTGTAGATCAGCCCCAGCATTTT.

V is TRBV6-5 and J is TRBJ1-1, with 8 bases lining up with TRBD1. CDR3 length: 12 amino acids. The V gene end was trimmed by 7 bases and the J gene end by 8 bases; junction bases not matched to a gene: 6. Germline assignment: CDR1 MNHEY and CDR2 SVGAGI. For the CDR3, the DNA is TGTGCCAGCACCTCATCAGGGGGCGAAGCTTTCTTT. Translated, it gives CASTSSGGEAFF.

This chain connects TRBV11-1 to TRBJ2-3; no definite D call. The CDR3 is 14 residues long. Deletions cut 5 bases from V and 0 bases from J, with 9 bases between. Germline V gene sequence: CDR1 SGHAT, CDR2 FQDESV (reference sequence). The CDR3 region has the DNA TGTGCCAGCAGCCCCTTAAGGAGCACAGATACGCAGTATTTT. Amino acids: CASSPLRSTDTQYF.

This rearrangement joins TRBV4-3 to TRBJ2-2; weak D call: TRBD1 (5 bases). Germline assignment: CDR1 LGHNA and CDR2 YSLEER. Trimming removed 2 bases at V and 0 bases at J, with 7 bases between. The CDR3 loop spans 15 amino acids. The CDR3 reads CASSQFRANTGELFF. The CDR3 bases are TGCGCCAGCAGCCAATTCAGGGCGAACACCGGGGAGCTGTTTTTT.

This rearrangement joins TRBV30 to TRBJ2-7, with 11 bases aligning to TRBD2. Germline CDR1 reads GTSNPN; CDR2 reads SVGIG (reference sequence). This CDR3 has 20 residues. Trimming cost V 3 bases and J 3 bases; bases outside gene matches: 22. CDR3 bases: TGTGCCTGGAGCCGCCCAACCAGGGGGGTACTAGCGGGAGTCGTCTACGAGCAGTACTTC. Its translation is CAWSRPTRGVLAGVVYEQYF.

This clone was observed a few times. CDR3 protein: CASGLLAGGDSEAFF. CDR3 DNA sequence: TGTGCTAGTGGTTTGTTAGCAGGGGGCGACTCTGAAGCTTTCTTT. The V and J genes are TRBV12-5 and TRBJ1-1; TRBD1 matches at 8 bases. The CDR3 covers 15 residues. Trimming took 2 bases from V and 6 from J; bases not matched to a gene: 8. CDR1 is LGHNT and CDR2 is FRNRAP in the germline V gene. Complete variable domain (other parts from reference TRBV12-5 and TRBJ1-1): DARVTQTPRHKVTEMGQEVTMRCQPILGHNTVFWYRQTMMQGLELLAYFRNRAPLDDSGMPKDRFSAEMPDATLATLKIQPSEPRDSAVYFCASGLLAGGDSEAFFGQGTRLTVV.

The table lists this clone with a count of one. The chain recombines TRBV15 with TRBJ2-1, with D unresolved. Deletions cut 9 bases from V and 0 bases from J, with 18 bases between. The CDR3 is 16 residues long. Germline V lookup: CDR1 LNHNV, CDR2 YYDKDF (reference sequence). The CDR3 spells CATTGPLSRSYNEQFF. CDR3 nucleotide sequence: TGTGCCACTACCGGCCCGCTATCGCGCTCCTACAATGAGCAGTTCTTC.

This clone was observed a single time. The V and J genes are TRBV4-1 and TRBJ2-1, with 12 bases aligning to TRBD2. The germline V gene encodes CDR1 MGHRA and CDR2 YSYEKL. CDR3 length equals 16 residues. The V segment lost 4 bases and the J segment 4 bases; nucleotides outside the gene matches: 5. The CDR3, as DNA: TGCGCCAGCAGCCCGACTAGCGGGAGAACTTACAATGAGCAGTTCTTC. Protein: CASSPTSGRTYNEQFF.

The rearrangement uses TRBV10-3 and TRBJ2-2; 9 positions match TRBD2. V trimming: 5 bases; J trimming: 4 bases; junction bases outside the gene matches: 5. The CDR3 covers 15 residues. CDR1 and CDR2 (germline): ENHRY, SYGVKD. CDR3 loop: CAISKGTSFTGELFF. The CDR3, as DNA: TGTGCCATCAGTAAGGGGACTAGCTTCACCGGGGAGCTGTTTTTT.

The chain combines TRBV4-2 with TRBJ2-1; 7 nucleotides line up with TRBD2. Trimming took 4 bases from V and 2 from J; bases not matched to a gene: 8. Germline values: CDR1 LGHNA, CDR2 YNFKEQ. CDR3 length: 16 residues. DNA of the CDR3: TGTGCCAGCAGCCGTCGCCCCGGACTAGCCTACAATGAGCAGTTCTTC. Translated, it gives CASSRRPGLAYNEQFF.

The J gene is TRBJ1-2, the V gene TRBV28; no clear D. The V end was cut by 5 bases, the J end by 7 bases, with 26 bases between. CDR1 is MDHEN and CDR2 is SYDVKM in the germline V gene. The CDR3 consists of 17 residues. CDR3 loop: CASSPPISVRGKSGYTF. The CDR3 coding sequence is TGTGCCAGCAGTCCCCCCATCTCGGTCCGGGGAAAAAGTGGCTACACCTTC.

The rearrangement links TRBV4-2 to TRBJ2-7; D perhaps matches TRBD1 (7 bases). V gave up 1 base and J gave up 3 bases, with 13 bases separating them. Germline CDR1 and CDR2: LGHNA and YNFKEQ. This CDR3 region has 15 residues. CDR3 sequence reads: CASSQASGGSYEQYF. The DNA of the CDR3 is TGTGCCAGCAGCCAAGCGTCAGGGGGGAGCTACGAGCAGTACTTC.

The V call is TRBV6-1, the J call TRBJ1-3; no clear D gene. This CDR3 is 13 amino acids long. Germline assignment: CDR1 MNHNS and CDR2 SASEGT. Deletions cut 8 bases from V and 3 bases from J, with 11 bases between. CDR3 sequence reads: CASPTSLGNTIYF. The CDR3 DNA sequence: TGTGCCAGCCCCACGAGTCTTGGAAACACCATATATTTT.

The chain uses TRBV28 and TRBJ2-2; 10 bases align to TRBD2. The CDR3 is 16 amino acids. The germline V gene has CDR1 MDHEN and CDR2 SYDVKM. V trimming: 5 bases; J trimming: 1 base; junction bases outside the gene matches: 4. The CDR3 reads CASSVRLAGNTGELFF. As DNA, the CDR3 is TGTGCCAGCAGTGTCCGACTAGCGGGGAACACCGGGGAGCTGTTTTTT.

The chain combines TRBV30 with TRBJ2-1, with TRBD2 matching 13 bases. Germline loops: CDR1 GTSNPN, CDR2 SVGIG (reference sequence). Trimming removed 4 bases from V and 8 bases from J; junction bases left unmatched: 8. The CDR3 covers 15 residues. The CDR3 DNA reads TGTGCCTGGAATCCACTAGCGGGAGGGAGGGATGAGCAGTTCTTC. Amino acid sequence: CAWNPLAGGRDEQFF.

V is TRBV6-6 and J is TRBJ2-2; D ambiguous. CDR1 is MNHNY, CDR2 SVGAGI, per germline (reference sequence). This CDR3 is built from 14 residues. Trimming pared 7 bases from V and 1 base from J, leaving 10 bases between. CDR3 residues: CASIQPENTGELFF. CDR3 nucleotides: TGTGCCAGCATTCAACCGGAGAACACCGGGGAGCTGTTTTTT.

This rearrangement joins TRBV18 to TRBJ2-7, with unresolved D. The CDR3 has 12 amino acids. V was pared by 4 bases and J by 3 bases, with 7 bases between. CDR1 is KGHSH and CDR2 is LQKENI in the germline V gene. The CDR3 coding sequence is TGTGCCAGCTCACAAGAAAGCTACGAGCAGTACTTC. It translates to CASSQESYEQYF.

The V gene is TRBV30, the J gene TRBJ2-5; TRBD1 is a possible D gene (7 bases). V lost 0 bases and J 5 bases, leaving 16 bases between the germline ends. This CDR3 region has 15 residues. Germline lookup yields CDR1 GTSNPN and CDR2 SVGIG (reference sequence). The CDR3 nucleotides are TGTGCCTGGAGTGTAATGCAGGGGGGTTCCGAGACCCAGTACTTC. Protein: CAWSVMQGGSETQYF.

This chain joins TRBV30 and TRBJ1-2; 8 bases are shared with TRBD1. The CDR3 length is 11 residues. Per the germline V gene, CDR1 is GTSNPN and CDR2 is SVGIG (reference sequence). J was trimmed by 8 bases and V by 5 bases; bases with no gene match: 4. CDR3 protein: CAWGTGGGYTF. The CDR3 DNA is TGTGCCTGGGGAACAGGGGGAGGCTACACCTTC. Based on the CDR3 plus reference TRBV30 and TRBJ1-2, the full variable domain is SQTIHQWPATLVQPVGSPLSLECTVEGTSNPNLYWYRQAAGRGLQLLFYSVGIGQISSEVPQNLSASRPQDRQFILSSKKLLLSDSGFYLCAWGTGGGYTFGSGTRLTVV.

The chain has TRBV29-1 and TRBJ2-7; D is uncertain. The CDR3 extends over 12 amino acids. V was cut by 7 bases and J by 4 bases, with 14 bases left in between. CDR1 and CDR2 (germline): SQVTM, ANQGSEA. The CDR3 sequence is CSATIAGYEQYF. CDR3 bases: TGCAGCGCGACCATAGCAGGATACGAGCAGTACTTC.

Here the CDR3 DNA reads TGTGCCAGCAGACTAGCGGGGGGAGATACGCAGTATTTT. It encodes CASRLAGGDTQYF. This chain links TRBV27 with TRBJ2-3, with TRBD2 matching 12 bases. The CDR3 totals 13 residues. J gave up 5 bases and V 6 bases, and 0 bases lay outside the gene matches. CDR1 and CDR2 (germline): MNHEY, SMNVEV (reference sequence).